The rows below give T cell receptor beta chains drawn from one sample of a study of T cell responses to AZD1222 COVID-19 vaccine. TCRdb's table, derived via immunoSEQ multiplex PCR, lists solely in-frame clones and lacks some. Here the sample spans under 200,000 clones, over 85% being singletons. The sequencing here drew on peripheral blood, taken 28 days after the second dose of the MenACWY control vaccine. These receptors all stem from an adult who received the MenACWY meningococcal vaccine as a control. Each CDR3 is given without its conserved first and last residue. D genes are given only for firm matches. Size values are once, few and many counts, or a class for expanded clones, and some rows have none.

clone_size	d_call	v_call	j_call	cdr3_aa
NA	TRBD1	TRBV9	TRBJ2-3	ASSGHRTGGGLTDTQY
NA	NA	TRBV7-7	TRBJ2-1	ASSFGPYNEQF
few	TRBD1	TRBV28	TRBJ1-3	ATSGGGSPSGNTIY
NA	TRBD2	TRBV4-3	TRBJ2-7	ASSQGVLAGGGVYEQY
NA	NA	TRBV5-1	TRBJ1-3	ASSPEGSSGNTIY
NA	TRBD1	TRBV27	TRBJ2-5	ASSPIGTGTLVQY
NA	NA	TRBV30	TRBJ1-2	AWSSGNYGYT
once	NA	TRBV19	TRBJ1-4	ASSIEGDGKLF
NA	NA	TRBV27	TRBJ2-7	AVGQGVYEQY
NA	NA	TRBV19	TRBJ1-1	ASSIPPPAARNTEAF
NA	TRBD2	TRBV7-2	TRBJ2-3	ASSLRLAGGSTDTQY
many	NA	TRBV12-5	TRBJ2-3	ASGKEGGRSDTQY
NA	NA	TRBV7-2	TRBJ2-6	ASSLYVRNSGANVLT
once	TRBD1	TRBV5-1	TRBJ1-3	ASSAGQGFSSGNTIY
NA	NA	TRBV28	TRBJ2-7	ASNWDLGREQY
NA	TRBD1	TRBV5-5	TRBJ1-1	ASSDRGGTEAF
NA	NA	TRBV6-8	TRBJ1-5	ASSFRDKCSQPQH
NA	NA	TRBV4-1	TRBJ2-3	ASSQEMGGRDTQY
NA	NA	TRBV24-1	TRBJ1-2	ATSGGSNYGYT
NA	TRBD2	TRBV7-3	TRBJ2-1	ASSRAGGAYNEQF
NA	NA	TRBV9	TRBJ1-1	ASSGSHTEAF
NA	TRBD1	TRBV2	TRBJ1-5	ASRGTGGASGNQPQH
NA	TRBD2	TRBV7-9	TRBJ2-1	ASSFSVVAGSYNEQF
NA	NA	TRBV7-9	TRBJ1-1	ASSLLQRNTEAF
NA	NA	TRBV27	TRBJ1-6	ATSRLTYNSPLH
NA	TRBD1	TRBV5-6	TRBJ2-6	ASSPGQGLAPGANVLT
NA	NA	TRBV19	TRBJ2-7	ASSTRRENYEQY
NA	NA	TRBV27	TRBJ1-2	ATRDGYGYT
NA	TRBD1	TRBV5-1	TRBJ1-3	ASSLLRQGASGNTIY
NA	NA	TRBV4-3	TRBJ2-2	ASSQARGELF
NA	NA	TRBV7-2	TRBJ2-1	ASSRSQGSYNEQF
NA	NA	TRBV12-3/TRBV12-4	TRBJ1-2	ASSLEDPYGYT
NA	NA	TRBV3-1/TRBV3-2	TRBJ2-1	ASSPPGSEQF
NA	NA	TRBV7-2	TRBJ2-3	ASSSLPSTDTQY
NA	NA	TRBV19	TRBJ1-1	ASRRISSGNTEAF
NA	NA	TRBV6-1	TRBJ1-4	ASSERVPRGKLF